The rows below give T cell receptor beta chains drawn from one sample of a study of blood T cell repertoires in COVID-19. Assay used: immunoSEQ multiplex PCR; TCRdb lists only in-frame clones, some missing. This table holds roughly 130,000 clones, around 87% found once. The specimen sequenced was peripheral blood. These receptors came from an older woman with acute or convalescent COVID-19. CDR3s include the opening cysteine and the closing phenylalanine or tryptophan. Fields, in order: D gene, J gene, clone size, CDR3 length, V gene, CDR3 protein, CDR3 DNA. D genes are given only for firm matches. Size is stated for part of the rows, as once, few or many counts, or as a class when the clone is expanded.

>.|TRBJ1-1|once|13|TRBV3-1/TRBV3-2
CASSSGLGTEAFF
TGTGCCAGCAGCTCCGGACTCGGAACTGAAGCTTTCTTT
>TRBD2|TRBJ2-3|.|14|TRBV18
CASSPTSGTDTQYF
TGTGCCAGCTCACCAACTAGCGGCACAGATACGCAGTATTTT
>.|TRBJ1-1|.|14|TRBV24-1
CATSDASGPKPAFF
TGTGCCACCAGTGACGCGAGCGGCCCGAAGCCAGCTTTCTTT
>.|TRBJ2-5|.|14|TRBV19
CASSSRQAQETQYF
TGTGCCAGTAGCTCTCGACAGGCTCAAGAGACCCAGTACTTC
>.|TRBJ2-7|.|12|TRBV14
CASSRLSYEQYF
TGTGCCAGCAGCCGGCTCTCCTACGAGCAGTACTTC
>.|TRBJ2-2|.|16|TRBV9
CASSGSPGPGSGELFF
TGTGCCAGCAGCGGAAGCCCCGGACCAGGGTCCGGGGAGCTGTTTTTT
>.|TRBJ1-5|few|12|TRBV19
CASSILLQPQHF
TGTGCCAGTAGTATATTGTTACAGCCCCAGCATTTT
>TRBD2|TRBJ2-1|.|16|TRBV14
CASSQPGLHSYNEQFF
TGTGCCAGCAGCCAACCGGGACTACACTCCTACAATGAGCAGTTCTTC
>TRBD1|TRBJ2-7|.|15|TRBV3-1/TRBV3-2
CASSPGTASPYEQYF
TGTGCCAGCAGCCCCGGGACAGCTTCTCCCTACGAGCAGTACTTC
>TRBD1|TRBJ1-5|.|15|TRBV5-1
CASSLGQGAYQPQHF
TGCGCCAGCAGCTTGGGACAGGGGGCCTATCAGCCCCAGCATTTT
>.|TRBJ1-1|.|13|TRBV28
CASSLTRGGEAFF
TGTGCCAGCAGTTTGACAAGGGGCGGGGAGGCTTTCTTT
>TRBD1|TRBJ2-7|.|15|TRBV6-1
CASSEEGQGTYEQYF
TGTGCCAGCAGTGAAGAAGGACAGGGGACCTACGAGCAGTACTTC
>.|TRBJ2-1|.|16|TRBV18
CASSPFADNSYNEQFF
TGTGCCAGCTCACCATTTGCGGACAACTCCTACAATGAGCAGTTCTTC
>.|TRBJ2-1|.|11|TRBV29-1
CSVITPGEQFF
TGCAGCGTTATCACCCCAGGTGAGCAGTTCTTC